Presented here are 9 T cell receptor beta chains from one specimen sequenced in a study of cytomegalovirus exposure and HLA in healthy donors. 60 Vbeta and 13 Jbeta primers were used in PCR. Data came from immunoSEQ multiplex PCR; TCRdb stores just in-frame clones and leaves some out. The sample spans roughly 200,000 clones; the ten largest clones claim 6.5%. Sequencing input: PBMCs. These receptors all come from a man aged 30 to 45 in good health and CMV-seronegative.

The V gene is TRBV9, the J gene TRBJ2-1, with a tentative D call TRBD1 (5 bases). V was trimmed by 1 base and J by 2 bases, leaving 10 bases between them. The germline gives CDR1 SGDLS, CDR2 YYNGEE. The CDR3 length is 15 residues. CDR3 region: CASSVLQVPYNEQFF. The CDR3 coding sequence is TGTGCCAGCAGCGTATTACAGGTGCCCTACAATGAGCAGTTCTTC.

The chain links TRBV7-9 to TRBJ2-3; D might be TRBD1 (6 bases). CDR1 SEHNR and CDR2 FQNEAQ come from the germline V gene (reference sequence). The CDR3 has 15 amino acids. The ends were cut back, 5 bases at V and 2 bases at J, with 14 bases in the middle. CDR3 in amino acids: CASSIRGPPTDTQYF. CDR3 nucleotide sequence: TGTGCCAGCAGCATCAGGGGACCCCCCACAGATACGCAGTATTTT. Looking up the rest from reference TRBV7-9 and TRBJ2-3 gives the full variable domain: DTGVSQNPRHKITKRGQNVTFRCDPISEHNRLYWYRQTLGQGPEFLTYFQNEAQLEKSRLLSDRFSAERPKGSFSTLEIQRTEQGDSAMYLCASSIRGPPTDTQYFGPGTRLTVL.

The chain combines TRBV7-2 with TRBJ2-2, with TRBD1 matching 9 bases. Germline trimming cut 6 bases from V and 7 bases from J; bases unmatched to any gene: 6. CDR1 is SGHTA, CDR2 FQGNSA, per germline. The CDR3 extends over 14 amino acids. The CDR3 nucleotides read TGTGCCAGCAGAATAACAGGGGGCAACGGGGAGCTGTTTTTT. Its protein product is CASRITGGNGELFF.

The V gene is TRBV27, the J gene TRBJ2-3; 7 bases fit TRBD2. The CDR3 sequence is 17 residues long. Germline V gene sequence: CDR1 MNHEY, CDR2 SMNVEV (reference sequence). V trimming: 6 bases; J trimming: 2 bases; junction bases outside the gene matches: 14. CDR3 loop: CASRNTMSGTYTDTQYF. The CDR3 bases are TGTGCCAGCAGAAACACGATGAGCGGGACCTACACAGATACGCAGTATTTT.

The chain carries TRBV11-3 and TRBJ2-5; 8 bases match TRBD2. The CDR3 sequence is 16 residues long. V gave up 5 bases and J gave up 3 bases; unmatched junction bases: 11. Germline V CDR1 and CDR2: SGHNT, YENEEA. The CDR3 DNA sequence: TGTGCCAGCAGCCTGGGGGGAAGCGGGGGAGAAGAGACCCAGTACTTC. It yields the protein CASSLGGSGGEETQYF.

The DNA for the CDR3 is TGTGCCAGCAGCTTGGGAGGACAGCATAGCAATCAGCCCCAGCATTTT. This encodes CASSLGGQHSNQPQHF. This chain connects TRBV5-6 to TRBJ1-5; D perhaps matches TRBD1 (6 bases). V was cut by 0 bases and J by 0 bases, with 10 bases left in between. The CDR3 covers 16 residues. Germline CDR1 is SGHDT and CDR2 is YYEEEE.

The chain joins TRBV6-1 to TRBJ2-7, with 9 bases aligning to TRBD1. The CDR3 contains 14 residues. Germline CDR1 reads MNHNS; CDR2 reads SASEGT. V dropped 4 bases and J dropped 5; count of bases not matched to a gene: 6. The CDR3 region is CASSVRDRDDEQYF. The CDR3 DNA follows: TGTGCCAGCAGTGTCCGGGACAGGGACGACGAGCAGTACTTC.

The CDR3 here is CASSVGLAGDPYNEQFF. The CDR3 DNA reads TGTGCCAGCAGCGTAGGCCTAGCGGGGGATCCCTACAATGAGCAGTTCTTC. This chain links TRBV9 with TRBJ2-1; 10 positions agree with TRBD2. This CDR3 contains 17 residues. With V trimmed by 0 bases and J by 2 bases, 5 bases remained unmatched. Looked up from germline, CDR1 is SGDLS and CDR2 is YYNGEE.

V gene TRBV30 combines with J gene TRBJ2-5, with TRBD2 as a possible D gene (6 bases). The CDR3 spans 15 residues. The V and J ends lost 1 base and 5 bases respectively, with 17 bases between them. Germline V lookup: CDR1 GTSNPN, CDR2 SVGIG (reference sequence). CDR3 coding DNA: TGTGCCTGGAGTGCCCTCAGCGGGTGGGGGGAGACCCAGTACTTC. Translation: CAWSALSGWGETQYF. The full variable domain, in which reference TRBV30 and TRBJ2-5 provide the parts outside the CDR3, is SQTIHQWPATLVQPVGSPLSLECTVEGTSNPNLYWYRQAAGRGLQLLFYSVGIGQISSEVPQNLSASRPQDRQFILSSKKLLLSDSGFYLCAWSALSGWGETQYFGPGTRLLVL.